The next 28 T cell receptor beta chains were all read from a single sample in a study of early T cells in non-severe SARS-CoV-2 infection. TCRdb recomputed calls from the 5' RACE reads with MiXCR, one row per CDR3 protein. The repertoire holds 87,000 or so distinct CDR3 sequences, with 14% as singletons. Sequencing was performed on whole blood. The receptors come from an adult who was a healthcare worker with PCR-confirmed SARS-CoV-2 infection or an uninfected control (not recorded which).

This chain connects TRBV7-6 to TRBJ1-3; no clear D. This CDR3 spans 11 amino acids. The V end was cut by 6 bases, the J end by 4 bases, with 4 bases between. The germline V gene encodes CDR1 SGHVS and CDR2 FNYEAQ. The CDR3 region is CASREGNTIYF. DNA of the CDR3: TGTGCCAGCAGAGAGGGAAACACCATATATTTT.

The gene calls are TRBV5-1 and TRBJ2-7; D is perhaps TRBD1 (5 bases). The V end lost 4 bases, the J end lost 0 bases, and 11 bases lay between the germline ends. Looked up from germline, CDR1 is SGHRS and CDR2 is YFSETQ. This CDR3 region has 14 residues. The CDR3 DNA is TGCGCCAGCAGCCCTCGCAGGGACTCCTACGAGCAGTACTTC. It translates to CASSPRRDSYEQYF. The complete variable domain, with remaining parts taken from reference TRBV5-1 and TRBJ2-7, reads KAGVTQTPRYLIKTRGQQVTLSCSPISGHRSVSWYQQTPGQGLQFLFEYFSETQRNKGNFPGRFSGRQFSNSRSEMNVSTLELGDSALYLCASSPRRDSYEQYFGPGTRLTVT.

This clonotype was seen a single time. The genes are TRBV12-3 or TRBV12-4 and TRBJ1-1; the match to TRBD1 covers 7 bases. The V segment lost 5 bases and the J segment 11 bases; nucleotides outside the gene matches: 8. The CDR3 length is 12 residues. CDR3 DNA: TGTGCCAGCAGTCTCCGACAGGGAGGGGCTTTCTTT. Protein: CASSLRQGGAFF.

This clonotype appeared once. Compared with germline, one end of the junction differs, possibly owing to a read error. The chain is built from TRBV7-9 and TRBJ2-7; D is unclear. This CDR3 region has 12 residues. Germline V CDR1 and CDR2: SEHNR, FQNEAQ (reference sequence). CDR3 loop: CASSRLNYELYF. In nucleotides, the CDR3 is TGTGCCAGCAGCCGCCTAAACTACGAGCTGTACTTC. Filled out from reference TRBV7-9 and TRBJ2-7, the complete variable domain reads DTGVSQNPRHKITKRGQNVTFRCDPISEHNRLYWYRQTLGQGPEFLTYFQNEAQLEKSRLLSDRFSAERPKGSFSTLEIQRTEQGDSAMYLCASSRLNYELYFGPGTRLTVT.

This clonotype was seen a handful of times. This chain joins TRBV12-3 or TRBV12-4 and TRBJ1-5; TRBD1 agrees at 7 bases. The junction had 6 bases not matched to a gene; V was cut back by 6 bases and J by 4 bases. The CDR3 runs 14 residues. The CDR3 here is CASRSGTENQPQHF. The CDR3 DNA reads as TGTGCCAGCAGGTCCGGGACAGAAAATCAGCCCCAGCATTTT.

In its sample, this clonotype was seen once. The chain recombines TRBV7-8 with TRBJ2-2; D remains ambiguous. The V end lost 1 base, the J end lost 4 bases, and 13 bases lay between the germline ends. The germline V gene encodes CDR1 SGHVS and CDR2 FQNEAQ. The CDR3 sequence is 16 residues long. The CDR3 DNA reads as TGTGCCAGCAGCTTAGGGAACCCCTTACTCACCGGGGAGCTGTTTTTT. As protein: CASSLGNPLLTGELFF.

This clonotype is medium-sized. The chain recombines TRBV28 with TRBJ2-3, with D unclear. The CDR3 runs 14 residues. V gave up 5 bases and J gave up 6 bases, with 15 bases separating them. Germline CDR1 and CDR2: MDHEN and SYDVKM. This CDR3 reads CASSQMSTPDTQYF. As DNA, the CDR3 is TGTGCCAGCAGTCAGATGTCGACCCCCGATACGCAGTATTTT.

The chain is built from TRBV20-1 and TRBJ1-1, with 8 bases aligning to TRBD1. Germline CDR1 reads DFQATT; CDR2 reads SNEGSKA (reference sequence). Unmatched junction bases numbered 4, after V lost 6 bases and J lost 1 base. This CDR3 contains 13 residues. The CDR3 region is CSATGQGNTEAFF. CDR3 bases: TGCAGTGCCACAGGACAGGGGAACACTGAAGCTTTCTTT.

The chain joins TRBV5-1 to TRBJ2-3; D gene ambiguous. The ends were cut back, 3 bases at V and 6 bases at J, with 11 bases in the middle. CDR3 length equals 13 residues. The germline V gene has CDR1 SGHRS and CDR2 YFSETQ. The CDR3 DNA follows: TGCGCCAGCAGCTACGACGGAGTTGATACGCAGTATTTT. This sequence encodes CASSYDGVDTQYF.

In its sample, this clonotype was seen many times. The chain is built from TRBV6-1 and TRBJ1-6; 11 nucleotides agree with TRBD1. Germline CDR1 MNHNS, CDR2 SASEGT. Unmatched junction bases numbered 16, after V lost 2 bases and J lost 10 bases. This CDR3 is built from 19 residues. In DNA form, the CDR3 reads TGTGCCAGCAGTGAAAGGCTAGTATCGGACAGGGGGCGCGGATCACCCCTCCACTTT. It is translated as CASSERLVSDRGRGSPLHF.

The genes are TRBV3-2 and TRBJ2-2; TRBD2 reflects the table's D call only, with no check against the DNA. TRBV3-2 is termed a pseudogene. This CDR3 comprises 15 residues. The CDR3 bases are TGTGCCAGCAGCCAAGAAGACTACCCCACCGGGGAGCTGTTTTTT. Protein: CASSQEDYPTGELFF.

This clonotype was recorded at least ten times. The junction departs from germline at one end; a sequencing error may be responsible. This sequence joins TRBV6-5 and TRBJ1-1; D may be TRBD1 (5 bases). Germline values: CDR1 MNHEY, CDR2 SVGAGI. This CDR3 is 13 amino acids long. The CDR3 loop reads CAAAEQLGTEVFF. The CDR3 DNA reads TGTGCCGCAGCGGAGCAGCTGGGGACTGAAGTTTTCTTT.

This clonotype was observed a few times. The chain joins TRBV6-5 to TRBJ2-1; D is uncertain. Trimming took off 0 bases at V and 13 bases at J, with 22 bases between the two ends. Germline CDR1 MNHEY, CDR2 SVGAGI. The CDR3 loop spans 16 amino acids. The CDR3 sequence: CASSYSGRRRSLQQFF. In nucleotides, the CDR3 is TGTGCCAGCAGTTACTCGGGTCGAAGGAGATCGTTGCAACAGTTCTTC.

This clonotype appeared many times. The rearrangement links TRBV7-9 to TRBJ1-1; perhaps TRBD1 as D (6 bases). Trimming took off 4 bases at V and 1 base at J, with 16 bases between the two ends. CDR3 length: 16 amino acids. CDR1 is SEHNR and CDR2 is FQNEAQ in the germline V gene (reference sequence). The chain's CDR3 is CASSYSRGAGNTEAFF. CDR3 nucleotides: TGTGCCAGCAGCTACTCGCGGGGGGCAGGGAACACTGAAGCTTTCTTT. Drawing the rest from reference TRBV7-9 and TRBJ1-1, the complete variable domain is DTGVSQNPRHKITKRGQNVTFRCDPISEHNRLYWYRQTLGQGPEFLTYFQNEAQLEKSRLLSDRFSAERPKGSFSTLEIQRTEQGDSAMYLCASSYSRGAGNTEAFFGQGTRLTVV.

The rearrangement links TRBV9 to TRBJ1-5; 7 bases line up with TRBD1. The germline CDR1 and CDR2 sequences are SGDLS and YYNGEE. The CDR3 spans 14 residues. V lost 4 bases and J lost 1; bases outside the gene matches: 2. In DNA, the CDR3 is TGTGCCAGCAGCCAGACAGGGAGCAATCAGCCCCAGCATTTT. This translates into CASSQTGSNQPQHF.

A few counts support this clonotype. V is TRBV28 and J is TRBJ1-2; D is ambiguous. This CDR3 region has 13 residues. Germline V lookup: CDR1 MDHEN, CDR2 SYDVKM. Trimming stripped 3 bases from V and 4 bases from J, with 9 bases between. CDR3 nucleotide sequence: TGTGCCAGCAGTTTGATGCCGCTCTATGGCTACACCTTC. Translation: CASSLMPLYGYTF.

The chain recombines TRBV20-1 with TRBJ2-3; D is undetermined. The CDR3 runs to 13 residues. Germline V gene sequence: CDR1 DFQATT, CDR2 SNEGSKA (reference sequence). The V and J ends lost 5 bases and 5 bases respectively, with 14 bases between them. The CDR3, as DNA: TGCAGTGCTCTCAGATATACGGTAGATACGCAGTATTTT. Its protein is CSALRYTVDTQYF.

This clonotype showed up just a few times. V is TRBV4-3 and J is TRBJ1-4; TRBD1 matches 10 bases. Trimming cost V 2 bases and J 7 bases; bases outside gene matches: 4. CDR1 and CDR2 from the germline V gene are LGHNA and YSLEER. The CDR3 loop spans 15 amino acids. CDR3 residues: CASSQSRDRGEKLFF. The DNA of the CDR3 is TGCGCCAGCAGCCAATCCCGGGACAGGGGTGAAAAACTGTTTTTT.

This clonotype was counted only a few times. The DNA of the CDR3 is TGTGCCAGCAGTTTGAATCCGTACAACCAAGAGACCCAGTACTTC. Protein: CASSLNPYNQETQYF. The chain links TRBV28 to TRBJ2-5; D unclear. Per germline, CDR1 MDHEN and CDR2 SYDVKM. The CDR3 extends over 15 amino acids. V was clipped by 3 bases and J by 0 bases, with 11 bases between them.

CDR3 loop: CASKPGTSPGEQYF. Written as DNA, the CDR3 is TGTGCCAGCAAGCCCGGGACTAGCCCCGGCGAGCAGTACTTC. The rearrangement uses TRBV12-3 or TRBV12-4 and TRBJ2-7, with TRBD2 matching 9 bases. The V segment lost 7 bases and the J segment 6 bases; nucleotides outside the gene matches: 10. The CDR3 contains 14 residues.

Ten or more counts support this clonotype. The chain combines TRBV12-3 or TRBV12-4 with TRBJ1-3; D ambiguous. The V end lost 6 bases, the J end lost 0 bases, and 12 bases lay between the germline ends. The CDR3 is made up of 15 amino acids. CDR3 amino acids: CASRATLSSGNTIYF. CDR3 DNA: TGTGCCAGCAGAGCGACGCTTTCCTCTGGAAACACCATATATTTT.

This clonotype was found many times. The chain recombines TRBV29-1 with TRBJ1-5; maybe TRBD1 (5 bases). Trimming shortened V by 6 bases and J by 3 bases, and 18 bases separated the two germline ends. The CDR3 length is 15 residues. CDR1 is SQVTM and CDR2 is ANQGSEA in the germline V gene. The CDR3 here is CSVGDSGGPNQPQHF. The CDR3 nucleotides are TGCAGCGTCGGAGACAGTGGCGGGCCCAATCAGCCCCAGCATTTT.

This clonotype was seen ten or more times. The chain joins TRBV27 to TRBJ2-7; 9 bases fit TRBD1. This CDR3 has 14 amino acids. Germline values: CDR1 MNHEY, CDR2 SMNVEV (reference sequence). V shed 7 bases, J shed 1 base, and the junction held 5 bases outside the gene matches. The CDR3 DNA follows: TGTGCCAGCAATCCGGGACAGGGATCCTACGAGCAGTACTTC. Amino acid sequence: CASNPGQGSYEQYF.

The rearrangement links TRBV11-2 to TRBJ2-6, with 10 bases that match TRBD2. The CDR3 has 19 residues. Trimming took 0 bases from V and 2 from J; bases not matched to a gene: 7. The germline CDR1 and CDR2 sequences are SGHAT and FQNNGV. CDR3 amino acids: CASSLDDGLAEPGANVLTF. In nucleotides, the CDR3 is TGTGCCAGCAGCTTAGATGACGGACTAGCGGAACCTGGGGCCAACGTCCTGACTTTC.

This clonotype was counted a few times. The gene calls are TRBV18 and TRBJ2-1; the D is unclear. This CDR3 spans 14 amino acids. Germline CDR1 and CDR2: KGHSH and LQKENI. V gave up 0 bases and J gave up 6 bases, with 9 bases separating them. The CDR3 DNA is TGTGCCAGCTCACCACCGATGGGGTCCAATGAGCAGTTCTTC. This encodes CASSPPMGSNEQFF.

This clonotype came up a few times. The V call is TRBV7-9, the J call TRBJ1-5; TRBD1 is a possible D gene (5 bases). The CDR3 totals 15 residues. The ends were cut back, 1 base at V and 6 bases at J, with 13 bases in the middle. Germline V gene data show CDR1 as SEHNR and CDR2 as FQNEAQ (reference sequence). CDR3 DNA sequence: TGTGCCAGCAGCTTAGGAGGGGCGGGCGGTCAGCCCCAGCATTTT. Residues: CASSLGGAGGQPQHF.

This clonotype was counted only a few times. This chain connects TRBV18 to TRBJ2-7, with TRBD1 as a possible D gene (5 bases). This CDR3 is built from 14 residues. The ends were cut back, 6 bases at V and 0 bases at J, with 12 bases in the middle. Germline loops: CDR1 KGHSH, CDR2 LQKENI. The CDR3 bases are TGTGCCAGCTCGGAACTCAGGGACTCCTACGAGCAGTACTTC. Amino acids: CASSELRDSYEQYF. The full variable domain, completed using reference TRBV18 and TRBJ2-7, is NAGVMQNPRHLVRRRGQEARLRCSPMKGHSHVYWYRQLPEEGLKFMVYLQKENIIDESGMPKERFSAEFPKEGPSILRIQQVVRGDSAAYFCASSELRDSYEQYFGPGTRLTVT.

This chain uses TRBV5-1 with TRBJ2-2, with a tentative D call TRBD1 (6 bases). V lost 1 base to trimming and J lost 2 bases, with 9 bases between them. This CDR3 region has 15 residues. The germline V gene encodes CDR1 SGHRS and CDR2 YFSETQ. CDR3 nucleotide sequence: TGCGCCAGCAGCTTGCGACAGGACAACACCGGGGAGCTGTTTTTT. As protein: CASSLRQDNTGELFF.